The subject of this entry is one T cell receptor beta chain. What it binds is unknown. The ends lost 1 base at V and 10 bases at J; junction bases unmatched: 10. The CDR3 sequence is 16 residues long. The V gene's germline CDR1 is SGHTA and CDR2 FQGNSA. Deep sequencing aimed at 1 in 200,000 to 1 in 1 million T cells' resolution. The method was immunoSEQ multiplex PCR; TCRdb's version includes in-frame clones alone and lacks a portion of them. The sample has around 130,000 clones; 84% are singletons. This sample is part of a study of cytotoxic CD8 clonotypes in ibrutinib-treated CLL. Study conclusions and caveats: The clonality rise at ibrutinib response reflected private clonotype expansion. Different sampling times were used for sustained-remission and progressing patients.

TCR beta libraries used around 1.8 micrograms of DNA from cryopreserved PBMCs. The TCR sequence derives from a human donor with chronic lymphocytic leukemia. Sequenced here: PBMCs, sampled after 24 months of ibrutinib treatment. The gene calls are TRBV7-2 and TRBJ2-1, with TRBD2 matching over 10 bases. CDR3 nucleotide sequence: TGTGCCAGCAGCTTAGGGTCTAGCGGGGGCCGCCAGGAGCAGTTCTTC. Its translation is CASSLGSSGGRQEQFF.